Shown below are 29 T cell receptor beta chains from a single sample sequenced in a study of T cells in Graves' hyperthyroidism and ophthalmopathy. The investigators amplified TCR beta CDR3 regions from RNA transcripts. TCR CDR3 underwent first-round RT-PCR with the HTBI primer set. A single record per CDR3 protein comes from TCRdb applying MiXCR to the multiplex PCR reads. The profile shows fewer than 350,000 distinct CDR3 sequences, about a sixth of them singletons. Sequenced input: blood. These receptor sequences come from a woman in her 40s with Graves' ophthalmopathy.

The chain links TRBV12-3 or TRBV12-4 to TRBJ2-5, with D possibly being TRBD1 (6 bases). V gave up 2 bases and J gave up 0 bases, with 7 bases separating them. This CDR3 has 14 residues. CDR3 DNA sequence: TGTGCCAGCAGTTTACGGGACAACCAAGAGACCCAGTACTTC. Protein: CASSLRDNQETQYF.

This clonotype was recorded a few times. The chain combines TRBV6-1 with TRBJ2-7; 9 bases align to TRBD1. This CDR3 is 15 amino acids long. V shed 0 bases and J 3 bases; nucleotides not matched to a gene: 3. CDR1 and CDR2 (germline): MNHNS, SASEGT. The CDR3 protein is CASSEAETGGYEQYF. DNA of the CDR3: TGTGCCAGCAGTGAAGCGGAGACAGGGGGCTACGAGCAGTACTTC.

Points on this clonotype: A much larger clone lies a single base off, so this may be a read error. J is TRBJ2-7 and V is TRBV15; either TRBD1 or TRBD2 may supply D (6 bases each). The CDR3 contains 19 residues. V dropped 1 base and J dropped 2 bases, with 24 bases sitting between them. CDR1 LNHNV and CDR2 YYDKDF come from the germline V gene (reference sequence). The CDR3 DNA sequence: TGTGCCACCAGCAGAGGTGCGGGGCACCGGGGGACACTTGCCTACGAGCAGTACTTC. Protein: CATSRGAGHRGTLAYEQYF.

The sample holds a few counts of this clonotype. The germline gene is not matched at one end of the junction; a read error may be the cause. V and J are TRBV7-2 and TRBJ2-7; D is ambiguous. This CDR3 comprises 15 residues. Germline V CDR1 and CDR2: SGHTA, FQGNSA. The CDR3 nucleotides read TGTGCCAGCAGCTTAGCCCTGGGCCAATCCTACGAGCAGTCCTTC. As protein: CASSLALGQSYEQSF.

This clonotype was counted many times. The chain is built from TRBV6-5 and TRBJ1-1; D ambiguous. There are 14 residues in the CDR3. The germline V gene has CDR1 MNHEY and CDR2 SVGAGI. V lost 6 bases and J 0 bases, leaving 11 bases between the germline ends. CDR3 in DNA: TGTGCCAGCAGCCTGACGGTCATGAACACTGAAGCTTTCTTT. Encoded protein: CASSLTVMNTEAFF.

In its sample, this clonotype was seen many times. This rearrangement joins TRBV20-1 to TRBJ2-7; 12 bases fit TRBD2. The CDR3 has 13 residues. CDR1 is DFQATT and CDR2 is SNEGSKA in the germline V gene (reference sequence). Unmatched junction bases numbered 5, after V lost 4 bases and J lost 7 bases. The CDR3, as DNA: TGCAGTGCTACCCAACTAGCGGGAGGAGAGCAGTACTTC. Amino acids: CSATQLAGGEQYF.

There are many counts of this clonotype. V gene TRBV11-2 combines with J gene TRBJ2-7; TRBD1 is a possible D gene (6 bases). The V end lost 4 bases, the J end lost 3 bases, and 19 bases lay between the germline ends. The CDR3 is made up of 16 amino acids. Looked up from germline, CDR1 is SGHAT and CDR2 is FQNNGV. Here the CDR3 DNA reads TGTGCCAGCAGCTCCCGCCTCCACAGGGCGGGCTACGAGCAGTACTTC. Translating gives CASSSRLHRAGYEQYF.

This clonotype was seen ten or more times. The chain employs TRBV4-3 and TRBJ1-2, with TRBD1 identical over 7 bases. The germline V gene has CDR1 LGHNA and CDR2 YSLEER. The V gene end was trimmed by 0 bases and the J gene end by 5 bases; junction bases not matched to a gene: 3. There are 14 residues in the CDR3. CDR3 in amino acids: CASSQDSRGYGYTF. The CDR3 nucleotides are TGCGCCAGCAGCCAAGACTCCAGGGGGTATGGCTACACCTTC.

This clonotype has a handful of counts. Being one base from a much bigger clone, this may be a read error. The V call is TRBV28, the J call TRBJ1-5; 9 bases are shared with TRBD1. From germline, CDR1 is MDHEN and CDR2 SYDVKM. The CDR3 runs to 14 residues. V dropped 6 bases and J dropped 4; count of bases not matched to a gene: 4. The CDR3 sequence: CASRGTGKNQPQHF. The CDR3, as DNA: TGTGCCAGCAGGGGGACAGGGAAGAATCAGCCCCAGCATTTT.

The rearrangement uses TRBV14 and TRBJ1-2; D remains unclear. V was cut by 5 bases and J by 3 bases, with 16 bases left in between. The CDR3 has 15 residues. Germline CDR1 and CDR2: SGHDN and FVKESK. For the CDR3, the DNA is TGTGCCAGCAGCGTCGTTGGGCCGGTGGACTATGGCTACACCTTC. Translated: CASSVVGPVDYGYTF.

This clonotype appeared many times. The chain joins TRBV20-1 to TRBJ1-6; tentatively, D is TRBD1 (5 bases). The CDR3 sequence is 14 residues long. V lost 4 bases and J 7 bases, leaving 14 bases between the germline ends. The germline V gene encodes CDR1 DFQATT and CDR2 SNEGSKA (reference sequence). The CDR3 DNA reads as TGCAGTGCTAAGCTATCAGGGTACAATTCACCCCTCCACTTT. Translation gives CSAKLSGYNSPLHF.

This clonotype has a count of ten or more. This chain links TRBV5-4 with TRBJ2-5, with unresolved D. The germline CDR1 and CDR2 sequences are SGHNT and YYREEE (reference sequence). The CDR3 runs 14 residues. V gave up 2 bases and J gave up 2 bases, with 10 bases separating them. This chain's CDR3 is CASSLEGLQETQYF. CDR3 bases: TGTGCCAGCAGCTTAGAAGGGCTACAAGAGACCCAGTACTTC.

This clonotype appeared many times. The chain carries TRBV11-2 and TRBJ2-7; 9 bases fit TRBD2. Germline V gene data show CDR1 as SGHAT and CDR2 as FQNNGV. This CDR3 region has 14 residues. The trim removed 5 bases at V and 0 bases at J, leaving 2 bases unmatched. The CDR3 sequence is CASSPSGNSYEQYF. The CDR3 coding sequence is TGTGCCAGCAGCCCTAGCGGGAACTCCTACGAGCAGTACTTC.

Many counts were recorded for this clonotype. This chain links TRBV19 with TRBJ1-1; D possibly corresponds to TRBD1 (6 bases). CDR3 length: 16 residues. The V and J ends lost 4 bases and 1 base respectively, with 16 bases between them. Germline CDR1 is LNHDA and CDR2 is SQIVND (reference sequence). The CDR3 DNA reads TGTGCCAGTAGTAGAATGCGGACAGTCAAGAACACTGAAGCTTTCTTT. Translating gives CASSRMRTVKNTEAFF.

To note about this clonotype: At one end the junction does not follow the germline gene, possibly because of a read error. This chain uses TRBV4-1 with TRBJ1-5, with 7 bases matching TRBD1. This CDR3 spans 16 amino acids. Per germline, CDR1 MGHRA and CDR2 YSYEKL. CDR3 DNA: TGCGCCATCAGCCAAGATATCGGGGACAGTTATCAGCCCCAGCATTTT. Translated: CAISQDIGDSYQPQHF.

This clonotype has at least ten counts. V gene TRBV6-2 or TRBV6-3 combines with J gene TRBJ2-4; 8 nucleotides match TRBD2. CDR3 length: 14 amino acids. V dropped 7 bases and J dropped 10; count of bases not matched to a gene: 12. Germline values: CDR1 MNHEY, CDR2 SVGEGT. CDR3 DNA sequence: TGTGCCAGCACCAGCGGGAGTGCATTTTTTATTCAGTACTTC. Translated, it gives CASTSGSAFFIQYF.

A remark on this clonotype: At one end, the junction sequence differs from germline, possibly due to a read error. The chain links TRBV28 to TRBJ1-2; D is undetermined. Germline loops: CDR1 MDHEN, CDR2 SYDVKM. This CDR3 contains 14 residues. The CDR3 DNA is TGTGCCAGCAGTTCGATCCCCGCCTCCTATGGCTACAACTTC. Encoded protein: CASSSIPASYGYNF.

The chain has TRBV2 and TRBJ2-7; 7 bases agree with TRBD2. Germline V gene lookup returns CDR1 SNHLY and CDR2 FYNNEI. The CDR3 extends over 13 amino acids. V shed 4 bases and J 6 bases; nucleotides not matched to a gene: 6. Here the CDR3 reads CASSVTGGGEQYF. The CDR3 region has the DNA TGTGCCAGCAGTGTAACGGGAGGTGGCGAGCAGTACTTC.

This clonotype occurred many times. CDR3 sequence: CASSPTESGYTF. The CDR3, as DNA: TGTGCCAGCAGTCCGACAGAGAGCGGCTACACCTTC. The chain is built from TRBV12-3 or TRBV12-4 and TRBJ1-2, with TRBD1 as a possible D gene (5 bases). The V and J ends lost 5 bases and 8 bases respectively, with 12 bases between them. The CDR3 loop spans 12 amino acids.

This clonotype was observed at least ten times. This rearrangement joins TRBV25-1 to TRBJ2-7; 9 nucleotides match TRBD2. J was trimmed by 0 bases and V by 7 bases; bases with no gene match: 1. The germline CDR1 and CDR2 sequences are MGHDK and SYGVNS. The CDR3 sequence is 13 residues long. CDR3 DNA: TGTGCCAGCACGCGGGGGGGCTCCTACGAGCAGTACTTC. It specifies CASTRGGSYEQYF.

This clonotype was counted at least ten times. The genes are TRBV6-1 and TRBJ1-1; unclear D gene. V lost 7 bases, J lost 1 base, and 16 bases lay in between. This CDR3 has 15 amino acids. Per germline, CDR1 MNHNS and CDR2 SASEGT. The DNA for the CDR3 is TGTGCCAGCAATGTTGGAGGGATAGCGAACACTGAAGCTTTCTTT. It encodes CASNVGGIANTEAFF.

This clonotype has a count of ten or more. This chain connects TRBV3-1 to TRBJ2-5; D might be TRBD1 or TRBD2, each matching 6 bases. From germline, CDR1 is LGHDT and CDR2 YNNKEL (reference sequence). V lost 0 bases, J lost 4 bases, and 18 bases lay in between. This CDR3 is 17 amino acids long. CDR3 sequence reads: CASSQEIDRSGAETQYF. DNA of the CDR3: TGTGCCAGCAGCCAAGAGATAGACAGGTCGGGGGCAGAGACCCAGTACTTC.

This chain links TRBV6-1 with TRBJ1-5; 8 bases are a match to TRBD1. V lost 3 bases and J lost 1; bases outside the gene matches: 5. The CDR3 is 16 residues long. The germline V gene has CDR1 MNHNS and CDR2 SASEGT. CDR3 in DNA: TGTGCCAGCAGTGACCCCGGGACAGGCAGCAATCAGCCCCAGCATTTT. Encoded protein: CASSDPGTGSNQPQHF.

In this sample, this clonotype turned up many times. This chain connects TRBV3-1 to TRBJ2-7, with 9 bases aligning to TRBD1. Germline CDR1 reads LGHDT; CDR2 reads YNNKEL (reference sequence). With V trimmed by 0 bases and J by 2 bases, 8 bases remained unmatched. The CDR3 is 17 residues long. The CDR3 protein is CASSQDRTRDRAYEQYF. The CDR3 region has the DNA TGTGCCAGCAGCCAAGATAGGACTCGGGACAGGGCCTACGAGCAGTACTTC.

The chain combines TRBV28 with TRBJ1-1; 8 positions match TRBD1. The ends lost 5 bases at V and 11 bases at J; junction bases unmatched: 10. CDR1 and CDR2 from the germline V gene are MDHEN and SYDVKM. CDR3 size: 13 residues. The CDR3: CASSDRGNTGAFF. The CDR3 DNA reads as TGTGCCAGCAGTGACAGGGGAAACACTGGGGCTTTCTTT.

This clonotype was detected many times. The V call is TRBV24-1, the J call TRBJ2-5; D is possibly TRBD1 (6 bases). Germline lookup yields CDR1 KGHDR and CDR2 SFDVKD. V was trimmed by 3 bases and J by 2 bases, leaving 18 bases between them. This CDR3 has 17 residues. The CDR3 region has the DNA TGTGCCACCAGTGATACCGGACAGCCGAAGGGTCAAGAGACCCAGTACTTC. The encoded protein is CATSDTGQPKGQETQYF.

Turning to this clonotype: A much bigger clone sits one base away, suggesting this may be a read error. This chain links TRBV19 with TRBJ1-5; D remains ambiguous. The CDR3 loop spans 12 amino acids. V lost 3 bases to trimming and J lost 4 bases, with 4 bases between them. Germline CDR1 LNHDA, CDR2 SQIVND (reference sequence). The CDR3 sequence is CASSIPNQPQHF. The CDR3 nucleotides read TGTGCCAGTAGTATCCCTAATCAGCCCCAGCATTTT.

This clonotype came up many times. The chain has TRBV10-3 and TRBJ2-5, with a weak D call TRBD1 (6 bases). The length of the CDR3 is 13 residues. The V and J ends lost 8 bases and 2 bases respectively, with 12 bases between them. The germline V gene encodes CDR1 ENHRY and CDR2 SYGVKD. The CDR3 sequence: CAIGQLTQETQYF. The CDR3 bases are TGTGCCATCGGACAGCTGACACAAGAGACCCAGTACTTC.

At least ten counts were recorded for this clonotype. The chain is built from TRBV11-2 and TRBJ2-2, with TRBD2 matching 7 bases. Germline values: CDR1 SGHAT, CDR2 FQNNGV. V lost 6 bases and J lost 9; bases outside the gene matches: 7. This CDR3 has 13 amino acids. CDR3 coding DNA: TGTGCCAGCAGGCGTACTAGCGTGTGGGAGCTGTTTTTT. It translates to CASRRTSVWELFF.